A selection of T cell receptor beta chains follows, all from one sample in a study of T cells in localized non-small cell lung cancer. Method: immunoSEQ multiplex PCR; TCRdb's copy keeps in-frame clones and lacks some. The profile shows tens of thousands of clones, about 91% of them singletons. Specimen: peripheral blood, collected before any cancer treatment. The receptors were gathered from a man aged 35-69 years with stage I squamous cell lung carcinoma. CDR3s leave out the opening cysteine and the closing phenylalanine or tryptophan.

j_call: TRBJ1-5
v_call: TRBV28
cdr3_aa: ASSGTGTSNQPQH

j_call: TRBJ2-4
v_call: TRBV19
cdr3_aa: ASSMVNIQY

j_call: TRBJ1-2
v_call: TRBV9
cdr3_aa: ASSAQGPINYGYT

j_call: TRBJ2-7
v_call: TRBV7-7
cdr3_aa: ASNPSYQAVEQY

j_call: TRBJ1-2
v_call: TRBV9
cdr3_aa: ASSVRDSFDGYT

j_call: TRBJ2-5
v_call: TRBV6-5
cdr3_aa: ASSYSSTEETQY

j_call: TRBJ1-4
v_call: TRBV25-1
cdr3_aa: ASGPGGVNEKLF

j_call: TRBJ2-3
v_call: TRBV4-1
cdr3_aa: ASSQGMGTSGGRNTQY

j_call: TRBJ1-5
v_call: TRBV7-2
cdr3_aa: ASSPQVSGQPQH

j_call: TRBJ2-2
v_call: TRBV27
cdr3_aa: ASSLYPLTGELF

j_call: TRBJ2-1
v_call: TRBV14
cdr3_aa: ASKPWTTFNEQF

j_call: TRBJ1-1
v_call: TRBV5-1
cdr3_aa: ASSLRTGDTEAF

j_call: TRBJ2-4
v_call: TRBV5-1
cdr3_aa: ASSILTGDNIQY

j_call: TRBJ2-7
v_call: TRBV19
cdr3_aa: ASSTSGTTGDYEQY

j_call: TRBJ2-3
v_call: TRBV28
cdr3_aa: ASRAPSGTDTQY

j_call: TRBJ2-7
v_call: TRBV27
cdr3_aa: ASSFSVSYEQY

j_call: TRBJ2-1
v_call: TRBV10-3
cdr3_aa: AISEPGQGGHEQF

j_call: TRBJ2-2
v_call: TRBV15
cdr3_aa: ATSHLRGGARDTGELF

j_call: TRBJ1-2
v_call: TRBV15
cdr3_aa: ATSRDRRDYGYT

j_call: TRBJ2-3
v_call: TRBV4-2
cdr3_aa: ASSQDPTDTQY

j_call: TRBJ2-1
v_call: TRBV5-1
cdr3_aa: ASSSGLAEADEQF

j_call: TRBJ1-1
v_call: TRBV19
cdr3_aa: ASRRGQEGSEAF

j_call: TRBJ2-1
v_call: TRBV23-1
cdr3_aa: ASSGRQGANEQF

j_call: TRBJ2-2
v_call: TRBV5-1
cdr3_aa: ASSTGFTPGTGELF

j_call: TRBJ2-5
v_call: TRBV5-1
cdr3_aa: ASSLVGDKQETQY

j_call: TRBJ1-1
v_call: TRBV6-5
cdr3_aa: ASSYSTGEAF

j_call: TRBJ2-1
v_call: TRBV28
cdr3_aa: ASREQGTNEQF

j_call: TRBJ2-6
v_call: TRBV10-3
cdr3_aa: AISRDRPTGANVLT

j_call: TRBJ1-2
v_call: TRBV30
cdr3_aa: AWSGNGQNYGYT

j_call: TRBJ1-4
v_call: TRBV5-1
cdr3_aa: ASSLGRSGEKLF

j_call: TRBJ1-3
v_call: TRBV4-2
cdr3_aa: ASSQEVGTGNTIY

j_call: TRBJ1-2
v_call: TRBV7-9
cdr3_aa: ASRVAGDYGYT

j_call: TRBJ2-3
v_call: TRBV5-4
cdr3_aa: ASSFGGGSTDTQY

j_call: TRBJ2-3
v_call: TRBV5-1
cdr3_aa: ASSPLPTGAGADTQY

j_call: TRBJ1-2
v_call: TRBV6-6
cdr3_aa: ASSYSPAGTVGYT

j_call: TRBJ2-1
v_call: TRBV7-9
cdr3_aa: ASSFTGGPPYNEQF

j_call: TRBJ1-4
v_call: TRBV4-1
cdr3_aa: ASSHQFEKLF

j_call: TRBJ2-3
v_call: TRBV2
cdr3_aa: ASSARRQGTDTQY

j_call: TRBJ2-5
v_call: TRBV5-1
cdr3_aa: ASSLALRMSRKETQY

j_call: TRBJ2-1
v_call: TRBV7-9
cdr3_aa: ASSSALQYNEQF

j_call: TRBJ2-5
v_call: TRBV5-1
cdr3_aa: ASSEGLAKETQY

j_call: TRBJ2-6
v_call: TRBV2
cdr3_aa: ASNPDSSGANVLT

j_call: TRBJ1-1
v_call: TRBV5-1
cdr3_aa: ASSWSPVNTEAF

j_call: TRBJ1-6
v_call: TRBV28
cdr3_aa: ASREGSSYNSPLH

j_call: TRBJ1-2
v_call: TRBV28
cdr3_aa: ASSPTGVPGYT

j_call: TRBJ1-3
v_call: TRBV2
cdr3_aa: ASSDWQGPGNTIY

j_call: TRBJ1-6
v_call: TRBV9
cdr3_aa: ASSVASGGSYNSPLH

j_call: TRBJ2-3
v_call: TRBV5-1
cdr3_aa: ASSLGGGQGSDTQY

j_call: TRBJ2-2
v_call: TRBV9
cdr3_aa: ASSANLWERTGELF

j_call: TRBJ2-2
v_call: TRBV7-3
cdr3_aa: ASSWNRGAGTGELF

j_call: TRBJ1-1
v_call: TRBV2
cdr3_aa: ASRLQLNTEAF

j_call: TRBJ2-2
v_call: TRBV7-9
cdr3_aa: ASSLVATNTGELF

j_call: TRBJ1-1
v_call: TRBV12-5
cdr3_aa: ASGLGFNTEAF